Following are 12 T cell receptor beta chains from one sample sequenced in a study of blood T cells in healthy people across ages. Through a sample-barcoded 5' primer and a J-beta primer mix, a second PCR was run for about 6 to 11 cycles. TCRdb reanalysed the 5' RACE reads using MiXCR and keeps one entry per CDR3 protein. Among about 1.4 million distinct CDR3 sequences listed, approximately 59% were seen once. Sequenced: blood. These receptors were taken from a man between 18 and 29 years old in good health.

CDR3 DNA sequence: TGCAGCGTTGAAACAGGGGGAGAAAAACTGTTTTTT. Protein product: CSVETGGEKLFF. V and J are TRBV29-1 and TRBJ1-4; 8 positions agree with TRBD1. Germline CDR1 reads SQVTM; CDR2 reads ANQGSEA. This CDR3 is 12 amino acids long. V gave up 2 bases and J gave up 8 bases; unmatched junction bases: 1.

This chain connects TRBV4-1 to TRBJ2-7, with D tentatively TRBD2 (5 bases). This CDR3 has 14 residues. The germline V gene has CDR1 MGHRA and CDR2 YSYEKL. V dropped 4 bases and J dropped 2 bases, with 12 bases sitting between them. The chain's CDR3 is CASSRGLPPYEQYF. CDR3 DNA sequence: TGCGCCAGCAGCCGCGGACTCCCGCCCTACGAGCAGTACTTC.

The chain links TRBV14 to TRBJ1-6; D gene ambiguous. CDR1 SGHDN and CDR2 FVKESK come from the germline V gene. The CDR3 extends over 14 amino acids. V lost 0 bases to trimming and J lost 10 bases, with 10 bases between them. CDR3 DNA sequence: TGTGCCAGCAGCCAAGAGTCGAGGGTCTCACCCCTCCACTTT. Protein product: CASSQESRVSPLHF.

Here the CDR3 reads CASSQDQYGELFF. The CDR3 bases are TGCGCCAGCAGCCAAGATCAGTACGGGGAGCTGTTTTTT. The chain employs TRBV4-3 and TRBJ2-2, with D unresolved. V was clipped by 0 bases and J by 7 bases, with 6 bases between them. Germline CDR1 reads LGHNA; CDR2 reads YSLEER. This CDR3 has 13 residues.

This sequence joins TRBV6-5 and TRBJ2-7; 12 nucleotides match TRBD1. Trimming removed 0 bases from V and 1 base from J; junction bases left unmatched: 4. Germline values: CDR1 MNHEY, CDR2 SVGAGI. The CDR3 extends over 17 amino acids. The CDR3 loop reads CASSYSMGQGASYEQYF. Here the CDR3 DNA reads TGTGCCAGCAGTTACTCGATGGGACAGGGGGCATCCTACGAGCAGTACTTC.

This chain connects TRBV28 to TRBJ1-1; tentative D call: TRBD1 (6 bases). Trimming took off 8 bases at V and 7 bases at J, with 11 bases between the two ends. This CDR3 is 11 amino acids long. Per germline, CDR1 MDHEN and CDR2 SYDVKM. CDR3 bases: TGTGCCAGCCCGGGGGCTGATGAAGCTTTCTTT. The encoded protein is CASPGADEAFF.

The genes are TRBV29-1 and TRBJ2-1; 13 bases line up with TRBD2. The CDR3 length is 15 residues. Losses at the gene ends were 6 bases for V and 9 bases for J; bases not matched to a gene: 11. Germline V gene sequence: CDR1 SQVTM, CDR2 ANQGSEA. The CDR3 here is CSVPRTSGSFFEQFF. The CDR3 nucleotides read TGCAGCGTACCCCGGACTAGCGGGAGCTTTTTTGAGCAGTTCTTC.

The chain combines TRBV6-5 with TRBJ2-7, with a tentative D call TRBD2 (6 bases). V gave up 7 bases and J gave up 2 bases, with 15 bases separating them. This CDR3 region has 14 residues. Germline CDR1 is MNHEY and CDR2 is SVGAGI. The chain's CDR3 is CASTPYWGAYEQYF. In DNA, the CDR3 is TGTGCCAGCACTCCATACTGGGGGGCCTACGAGCAGTACTTC.

The chain combines TRBV11-2 with TRBJ2-1, with D possibly matching TRBD2 (6 bases). CDR1 SGHAT and CDR2 FQNNGV come from the germline V gene. The ends were cut back, 5 bases at V and 3 bases at J, with 20 bases in the middle. This CDR3 has 17 residues. CDR3 in amino acids: CASSPLLSRDFYNEQFF. CDR3 nucleotide sequence: TGTGCCAGCAGCCCCCTATTATCCCGGGACTTCTACAATGAGCAGTTCTTC.

The chain is built from TRBV12-3 or TRBV12-4 and TRBJ2-7, with a weak D call TRBD2 (6 bases). There are 16 residues in the CDR3. V lost 5 bases to trimming and J lost 7 bases, with 24 bases between them. The CDR3 reads CASSLTRGAGLREQYF. The CDR3 DNA is TGTGCCAGCAGTCTCACCAGAGGGGCGGGACTTAGGGAGCAGTACTTC.

The gene calls are TRBV6-1 and TRBJ2-5; D might be TRBD2 (7 bases). With 5 bases removed from V and 0 bases from J, the gap between germline ends came to 22 bases. Germline V CDR1 and CDR2: MNHNS, SASEGT. CDR3 length equals 18 residues. CDR3 loop: CASSLGLSGGLYQETQYF. The CDR3 nucleotides read TGTGCCAGCAGTCTGGGACTCTCCGGGGGGCTGTACCAAGAGACCCAGTACTTC.

V usage is TRBV28 and J usage is TRBJ2-3, with TRBD2 matching 12 bases. V lost 1 base to trimming and J lost 3 bases; unmatched junction nucleotides: 5. This CDR3 has 17 amino acids. CDR1 MDHEN and CDR2 SYDVKM come from the germline V gene. The CDR3 nucleotides are TGTGCCAGCAGTTTATCTAGCGGGGGGGCGGCAACAGATACGCAGTATTTT. Protein: CASSLSSGGAATDTQYF.